This T cell receptor (beta chain) was observed in a study of blood T cell repertoires in COVID-19. Looking at the study overall: Sources were T cells, B-cell-depleted T cells, or PBMCs; the material itself was cDNA or gDNA.

Methods used by the authors: Reference gene primer amplification in the assay estimated nucleated cell counts. Using immunoSEQ multiplex PCR, the repertoire was profiled, and TCRdb retains in-frame clones only, with some absent. Clone size and the V and J calls come from that table; the DNA yielded D and trimming. Of fewer than 350,000 clones in the sample, 75% to 95% are singletons; the top ten hold more than 6%. The clonotype originates from a woman aged 30 to 39 with COVID-19, enrolled during active disease. The sequenced material came from peripheral blood.

In nucleotides, the CDR3 is TGTGCCAGCAGCCCTGGACAGGGCCCAGATACGCAGTATTTT. Translation gives CASSPGQGPDTQYF. This chain joins TRBV7-3 and TRBJ2-3; 8 bases are shared with TRBD1. This CDR3 has 14 residues. Germline CDR1 and CDR2: SGHTA and FQGTGA. V trimming: 5 bases; J trimming: 4 bases; junction bases outside the gene matches: 5.